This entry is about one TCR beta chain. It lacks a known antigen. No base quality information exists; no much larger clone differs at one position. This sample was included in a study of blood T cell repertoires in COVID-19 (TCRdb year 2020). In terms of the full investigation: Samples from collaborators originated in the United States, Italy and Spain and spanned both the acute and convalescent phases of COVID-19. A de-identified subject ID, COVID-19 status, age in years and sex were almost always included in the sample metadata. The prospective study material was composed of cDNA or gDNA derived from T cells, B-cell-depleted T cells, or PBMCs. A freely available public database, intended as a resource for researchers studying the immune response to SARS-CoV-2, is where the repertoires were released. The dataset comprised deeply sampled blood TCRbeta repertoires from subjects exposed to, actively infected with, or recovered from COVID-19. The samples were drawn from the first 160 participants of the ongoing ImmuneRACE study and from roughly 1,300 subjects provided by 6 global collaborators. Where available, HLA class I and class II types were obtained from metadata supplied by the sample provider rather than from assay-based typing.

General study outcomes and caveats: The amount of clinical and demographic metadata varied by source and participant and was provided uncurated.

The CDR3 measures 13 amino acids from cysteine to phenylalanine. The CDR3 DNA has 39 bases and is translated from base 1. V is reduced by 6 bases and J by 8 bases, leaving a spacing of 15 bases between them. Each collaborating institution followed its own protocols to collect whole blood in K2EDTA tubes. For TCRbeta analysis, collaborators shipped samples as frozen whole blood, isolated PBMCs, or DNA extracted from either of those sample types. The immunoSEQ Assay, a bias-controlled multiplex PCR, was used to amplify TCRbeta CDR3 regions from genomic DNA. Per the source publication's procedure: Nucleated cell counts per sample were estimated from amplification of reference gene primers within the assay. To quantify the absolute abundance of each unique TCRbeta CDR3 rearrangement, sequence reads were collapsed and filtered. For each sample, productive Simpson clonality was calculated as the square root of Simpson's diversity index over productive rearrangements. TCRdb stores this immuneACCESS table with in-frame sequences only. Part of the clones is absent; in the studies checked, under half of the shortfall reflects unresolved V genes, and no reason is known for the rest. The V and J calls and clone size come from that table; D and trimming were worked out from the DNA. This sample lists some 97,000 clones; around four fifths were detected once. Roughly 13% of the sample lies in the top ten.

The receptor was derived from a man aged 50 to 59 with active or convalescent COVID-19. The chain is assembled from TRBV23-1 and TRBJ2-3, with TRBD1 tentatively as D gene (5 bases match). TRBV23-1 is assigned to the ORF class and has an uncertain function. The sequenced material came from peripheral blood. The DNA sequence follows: TGCGCCAGCAGACTCCAGGGTCTTAGTACGCAGTATTTT. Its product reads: CASRLQGLSTQYF.